This TCR beta chain came from a study of shared clonotypes between healthy human individuals. The overall study: CD4 naive and CD4 memory each took three plates per donor, while CD8 naive took two and CD8 memory one.

Assay used: immunoSEQ multiplex PCR; TCRdb lists only in-frame clones, some missing. Of 2 million to 2.5 million clones in the sample, roughly 93% were seen once. There are 18 residues in the CDR3. V lost 8 bases, J lost 4 bases, and 24 bases lay in between. Per the germline V gene, CDR1 is MDHEN and CDR2 is SYDVKM. The V and J genes are TRBV28 and TRBJ2-6; tentative D call: TRBD2 (7 bases). Sequenced sample: naive CD4+ T cells from PBMCs. Subset specified: CD45RA+ positively selected. The receptor was derived from a man aged 18 to 30 in good health. Some clones in this sample may be carry-over from other donors' samples. Here the CDR3 DNA reads TGTGCCAGCGGACCACCCTGGGGGGGCGCAGAGGGGGCCAACGTCCTGACTTTC. It specifies CASGPPWGGAEGANVLTF. The complete variable domain, with remaining parts taken from reference TRBV28 and TRBJ2-6, reads DVKVTQSSRYLVKRTGEKVFLECVQDMDHENMFWYRQDPGLGLRLIYFSYDVKMKEKGDIPEGYSVSREKKERFSLILESASTNQTSMYLCASGPPWGGAEGANVLTFGAGSRLTVL.